What follows are 25 T cell receptor beta chains derived from one specimen sequenced in a study of cytomegalovirus exposure and HLA in healthy donors. Sequenced by immunoSEQ multiplex PCR; TCRdb stores in-frame clones only, minus some. The sample has over 150,000 clones; around 88% are singletons. Sequenced: PBMCs. The receptors here all came from a woman between 18 and 29 years old in good health and CMV-seronegative.

This chain joins TRBV4-1 and TRBJ2-2; possible D gene TRBD2, 5 bases. The germline CDR1 and CDR2 sequences are MGHRA and YSYEKL. V was trimmed by 4 bases and J by 11 bases, leaving 11 bases between them. This CDR3 has 12 amino acids. The DNA for the CDR3 is TGCGCCAGCAGCCGCATTCGGGATGAGCTGTTTTTT. This encodes CASSRIRDELFF.

This clone has only one observation. The rearrangement uses TRBV27 and TRBJ1-5; weak D call: TRBD1 (5 bases). The CDR3 is 14 amino acids. Germline CDR1 is MNHEY and CDR2 is SMNVEV (reference sequence). The V and J ends lost 6 bases and 3 bases respectively, with 12 bases between them. DNA of the CDR3: TGTGCCAGCAGCCCGACAGAACCCAATCAGCCCCAGCATTTT. Encoded protein: CASSPTEPNQPQHF.

The V and J genes are TRBV5-4 and TRBJ1-1; TRBD1 agrees at 9 bases. Unmatched junction bases numbered 11, after V lost 3 bases and J lost 8 bases. This CDR3 is 15 amino acids long. The germline V gene encodes CDR1 SGHNT and CDR2 YYREEE (reference sequence). In DNA form, the CDR3 reads TGTGCCAGCAGCTCGGTCGTCCCGGGACAGGGAGAAGCTTTCTTT. Its protein product is CASSSVVPGQGEAFF.

This chain joins TRBV5-4 and TRBJ2-7; tentative D call: TRBD2 (5 bases). The CDR3 is 14 amino acids. The germline CDR1 and CDR2 sequences are SGHNT and YYREEE (reference sequence). Trimming removed 4 bases at V and 1 base at J, with 12 bases between. The CDR3 sequence is CASSPTKGSYEQYF. DNA for the CDR3: TGTGCCAGCAGCCCGACTAAAGGGTCCTACGAGCAGTACTTC.

The J gene is TRBJ1-1, the V gene TRBV7-6; 8 bases agree with TRBD1. V gave up 5 bases and J gave up 3 bases; unmatched junction bases: 5. Germline CDR1 SGHVS, CDR2 FNYEAQ. This CDR3 is 14 amino acids long. The CDR3 DNA reads TGTGCCAGCAGCCCAAGACAGGGGCACACTGAAGCTTTCTTT. Translation gives CASSPRQGHTEAFF. Combining the CDR3 with reference TRBV7-6 and TRBJ1-1 gives the whole variable domain GAGVSQSPRYKVTKRGQDVALRCDPISGHVSLYWYRQALGQGPEFLTYFNYEAQQDKSGLPNDRFSAERPEGSISTLTIQRTEQRDSAMYRCASSPRQGHTEAFFGQGTRLTVV.

This chain uses TRBV29-1 with TRBJ1-4; D perhaps matches TRBD1 (5 bases). V was shortened by 6 bases and J by 1 base, with 9 bases between the two germline ends. CDR1 is SQVTM, CDR2 ANQGSEA, per germline. This CDR3 region has 13 residues. The CDR3: CSVAGGTNEKLFF. The CDR3 region has the DNA TGCAGCGTGGCGGGGGGAACTAATGAAAAACTGTTTTTT.

CDR3 region: CASSLQGGSGGQDEQFF. CDR3 DNA sequence: TGTGCCAGCAGCTTACAAGGCGGAAGCGGGGGGCAGGATGAGCAGTTCTTC. This rearrangement joins TRBV7-3 to TRBJ2-1; TRBD2 aligns across 9 bases. Germline trimming cut 2 bases from V and 8 bases from J; bases unmatched to any gene: 13. This CDR3 is built from 17 residues. Germline V CDR1 and CDR2: SGHTA, FQGTGA.

V and J are TRBV5-5 and TRBJ2-3; no reliable D call. CDR3 size: 14 residues. V gave up 3 bases and J gave up 3 bases, with 11 bases separating them. Germline V gene lookup returns CDR1 SGHKS and CDR2 YYEKEE (reference sequence). DNA of the CDR3: TGTGCCAGCAGCTGGGCCCTCTCAACAGATACGCAGTATTTT. It encodes CASSWALSTDTQYF.

This rearrangement joins TRBV5-4 to TRBJ2-7, with 11 nucleotides matching TRBD2. The germline V gene encodes CDR1 SGHNT and CDR2 YYREEE (reference sequence). The CDR3 is 16 residues long. Trimming cost V 3 bases and J 0 bases; bases outside gene matches: 5. DNA for the CDR3: TGTGCCAGCAGCTGGGGACTAGCGGAAAGCTCCTACGAGCAGTACTTC. Translating it yields CASSWGLAESSYEQYF. Complete variable domain (other parts from reference TRBV5-4 and TRBJ2-7): ETGVTQSPTHLIKTRGQQVTLRCSSQSGHNTVSWYQQALGQGPQFIFQYYREEENGRGNFPPRFSGLQFPNYSSELNVNALELDDSALYLCASSWGLAESSYEQYFGPGTRLTVT.

This chain links TRBV9 with TRBJ1-1, with a weak D call TRBD1 (5 bases). This CDR3 has 14 amino acids. Germline CDR1 reads SGDLS; CDR2 reads YYNGEE. The V gene lost 4 bases and the J gene lost 4 bases, with 14 bases spanning the gap. CDR3 loop: CASSSWGGGTEAFF. In nucleotides, the CDR3 is TGTGCCAGCAGCTCATGGGGCGGTGGCACTGAAGCTTTCTTT.

This clone came up once. The chain couples TRBV6-5 to TRBJ1-2; 7 positions agree with TRBD1. The length of the CDR3 is 15 residues. CDR1 is MNHEY and CDR2 is SVGAGI in the germline V gene. V shed 6 bases, J shed 6 bases, and the junction held 13 bases outside the gene matches. The DNA for the CDR3 is TGTGCCAGCAGCTACACCCTTGACAGGGAGAATGGCTACACCTTC. Amino acids: CASSYTLDRENGYTF.

The rearrangement links TRBV7-2 to TRBJ2-6, with D uncertain. Looked up from germline, CDR1 is SGHTA and CDR2 is FQGNSA. The V and J ends lost 1 base and 0 bases respectively, with 10 bases between them. The CDR3 covers 17 residues. CDR3 in DNA: TGTGCCAGCAGCTTAGGCAGGTTCCCCTCTGGGGCCAACGTCCTGACTTTC. Its translation is CASSLGRFPSGANVLTF.

V gene TRBV5-6 combines with J gene TRBJ2-2, with D unresolved. In germline, CDR1 is SGHDT, CDR2 YYEEEE. This CDR3 is 14 amino acids long. Trimming removed 0 bases from V and 6 bases from J, with 9 bases in between. Written as DNA, the CDR3 is TGTGCCAGCAGCTTGGGGCTAGAGGCCGGGGAGCTGTTTTTT. This encodes CASSLGLEAGELFF.

J is TRBJ1-3 and V is TRBV25-1; unclear D gene. The CDR3 is made up of 13 amino acids. Looked up from germline, CDR1 is MGHDK and CDR2 is SYGVNS. Trimming left V 8 bases short and J 2 bases short, with 10 bases between. The CDR3 coding sequence is TGTGCCAGCGGGAGAGGAACTGGAAACACCATATATTTT. This sequence encodes CASGRGTGNTIYF. Looking up the rest from reference TRBV25-1 and TRBJ1-3 gives the full variable domain: EADIYQTPRYLVIGTGKKITLECSQTMGHDKMYWYQQDPGMELHLIHYSYGVNSTEKGDLSSESTVSRIRTEHFPLTLESARPSHTSQYLCASGRGTGNTIYFGEGSWLTVV.

V is TRBV5-1 and J is TRBJ2-5; tentatively, D is TRBD1 (6 bases). The CDR3 runs to 14 residues. In germline, CDR1 is SGHRS, CDR2 YFSETQ. V was trimmed by 4 bases and J by 1 base, leaving 11 bases between them. The CDR3 DNA follows: TGCGCCAGCAGCCAGGGGAAGGGCCAAGAGACCCAGTACTTC. Protein product: CASSQGKGQETQYF. The whole variable domain, filled in from reference TRBV5-1 and TRBJ2-5, reads KAGVTQTPRYLIKTRGQQVTLSCSPISGHRSVSWYQQTPGQGLQFLFEYFSETQRNKGNFPGRFSGRQFSNSRSEMNVSTLELGDSALYLCASSQGKGQETQYFGPGTRLLVL.

V and J are TRBV28 and TRBJ1-4, with 7 nucleotides matching TRBD1. The CDR3 runs to 16 residues. The V and J ends lost 5 bases and 4 bases, in that order; junction bases with no gene match: 10. Germline V gene data show CDR1 as MDHEN and CDR2 as SYDVKM. CDR3 protein: CASSPLHGQDNEKLFF. The CDR3 DNA is TGTGCCAGCAGTCCTCTCCACGGACAGGATAATGAAAAACTGTTTTTT. Combining the CDR3 with reference TRBV28 and TRBJ1-4 gives the whole variable domain DVKVTQSSRYLVKRTGEKVFLECVQDMDHENMFWYRQDPGLGLRLIYFSYDVKMKEKGDIPEGYSVSREKKERFSLILESASTNQTSMYLCASSPLHGQDNEKLFFGSGTQLSVL.

The genes are TRBV5-1 and TRBJ1-5, with 8 bases fitting TRBD1. The germline gives CDR1 SGHRS, CDR2 YFSETQ. The CDR3 runs 16 residues. The V segment lost 1 base and the J segment 4 bases; nucleotides outside the gene matches: 7. The DNA for the CDR3 is TGCGCCAGCAGCTTGCAGGGGGCGAATGGTAATCAGCCCCAGCATTTT. Translating gives CASSLQGANGNQPQHF.

The rearrangement uses TRBV5-1 and TRBJ2-5; maybe TRBD1 (5 bases). V lost 0 bases and J 3 bases, leaving 12 bases between the germline ends. The CDR3 runs to 15 residues. Germline-derived CDR1 and CDR2 are SGHRS and YFSETQ. The CDR3 loop is CASSLEGREEETQYF. The CDR3 DNA reads TGCGCCAGCAGCTTGGAGGGGCGCGAAGAAGAGACCCAGTACTTC.

The CDR3: CASSTIRDRNYGYTF. For the CDR3, the DNA is TGTGCCAGTAGTACTATCCGGGACAGAAACTATGGCTACACCTTC. The V and J genes are TRBV19 and TRBJ1-2; TRBD1 matches 7 bases. V shed 4 bases and J 2 bases; nucleotides not matched to a gene: 7. Germline values: CDR1 LNHDA, CDR2 SQIVND (reference sequence). The CDR3 is made up of 15 amino acids.

The CDR3 DNA reads as TGTGCCAGCAGCTTGGTGGTGGGACAGCAATACGAGCAGTACTTC. It yields the protein CASSLVVGQQYEQYF. The chain joins TRBV7-9 to TRBJ2-7, with TRBD1 matching 7 bases. Looked up from germline, CDR1 is SEHNR and CDR2 is FQNEAQ (reference sequence). The V segment lost 3 bases and the J segment 4 bases; nucleotides outside the gene matches: 9. The CDR3 spans 15 residues.

The chain carries TRBV4-2 and TRBJ2-7; 9 nucleotides agree with TRBD1. The germline V gene encodes CDR1 LGHNA and CDR2 YNFKEQ. Trimming at V came to 0 bases and at J to 3 bases, leaving 0 bases not matched to a gene. CDR3 size: 14 residues. The CDR3 DNA follows: TGTGCCAGCAGCCAAGAGACAGGGGGCTACGAGCAGTACTTC. Its protein product is CASSQETGGYEQYF.

This chain uses TRBV6-5 with TRBJ2-7, with D possibly matching TRBD2 (6 bases). Germline V CDR1 and CDR2: MNHEY, SVGAGI. CDR3 length equals 16 residues. Trimming cost V 4 bases and J 4 bases, with 20 bases left between them. CDR3 sequence: CASSSYLARGLYEQYF. DNA for the CDR3: TGTGCCAGCAGTTCCTATCTAGCGAGGGGTCTTTACGAGCAGTACTTC.

The V gene is TRBV2, the J gene TRBJ2-7, with a weak D call TRBD2 (6 bases). Germline-derived CDR1 and CDR2 are SNHLY and FYNNEI. Trimming shortened V by 7 bases and J by 1 base, and 14 bases separated the two germline ends. The CDR3 has 14 amino acids. CDR3 DNA sequence: TGTGCCAGCAACTTGGGCGCGGGATCCTACGAGCAGTACTTC. Translating it yields CASNLGAGSYEQYF.

The chain carries TRBV9 and TRBJ2-5; D possibly corresponds to TRBD2 (5 bases). CDR1 SGDLS and CDR2 YYNGEE come from the germline V gene. This CDR3 comprises 14 residues. V lost 2 bases and J lost 1, with 9 bases in between. The CDR3 protein is CASSVRGLQETQYF. DNA for the CDR3: TGTGCCAGCAGCGTTCGAGGACTCCAAGAGACCCAGTACTTC.

This clone was seen a few times. This chain joins TRBV18 and TRBJ2-7, with 9 bases matching TRBD2. Per the germline V gene, CDR1 is KGHSH and CDR2 is LQKENI. The CDR3 covers 17 residues. With V trimmed by 0 bases and J by 4 bases, 10 bases remained unmatched. CDR3 residues: CASSPPTAGGVPYEQYF. CDR3 bases: TGTGCCAGCTCACCACCGACGGCGGGAGGGGTCCCTTACGAGCAGTACTTC.